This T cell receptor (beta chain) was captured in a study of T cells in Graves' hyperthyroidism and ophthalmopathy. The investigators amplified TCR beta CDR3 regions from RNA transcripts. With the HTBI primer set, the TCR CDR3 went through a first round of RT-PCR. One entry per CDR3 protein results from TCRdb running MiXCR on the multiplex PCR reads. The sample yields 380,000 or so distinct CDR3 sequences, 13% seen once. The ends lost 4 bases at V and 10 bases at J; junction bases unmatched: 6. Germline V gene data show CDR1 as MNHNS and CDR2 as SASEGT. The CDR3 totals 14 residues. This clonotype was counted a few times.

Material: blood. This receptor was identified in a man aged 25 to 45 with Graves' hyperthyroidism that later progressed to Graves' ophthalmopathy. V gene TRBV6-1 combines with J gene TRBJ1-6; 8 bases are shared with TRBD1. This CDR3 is CASSGTGQGSPLHF. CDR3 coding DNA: TGTGCCAGCAGTGGGACAGGGCAGGGGTCACCCCTCCACTTT.